This passage covers 13 T cell receptor beta chains from one sample sequenced in a study of CD8+ T cells in alopecia areata. Extraction and reverse transcription of RNA yielded cDNA as the sequencing template. Repertoires were generated with immunoSEQ multiplex PCR, while TCRdb's copy carries only in-frame clones and drops some. This sample carries 100,000 to 150,000 clones, 55% to 80% of them seen once, and the ten largest clones take approximately 2.8%. What was sequenced was CD4+ T cells sorted from blood. These receptors were obtained from a human donor in good health.

A few counts support this clone. The chain carries TRBV25-1 and TRBJ1-2; D might be TRBD1 (5 bases). The CDR3 has 14 residues. V was cut by 9 bases and J by 7 bases, with 21 bases left in between. Germline loops: CDR1 MGHDK, CDR2 SYGVNS. CDR3 region: CASAGPGPSSGYTF. The CDR3 DNA reads TGTGCCAGTGCGGGCCCAGGGCCCTCGAGTGGCTACACCTTC.

V and J are TRBV29-1 and TRBJ1-5, with TRBD1 matching over 10 bases. J was trimmed by 8 bases and V by 4 bases; bases with no gene match: 5. The germline CDR1 and CDR2 sequences are SQVTM and ANQGSEA. This CDR3 has 13 residues. CDR3 sequence: CSVGQGAGKPQHF. The CDR3 DNA reads TGCAGCGTTGGACAGGGGGCTGGTAAGCCCCAGCATTTT.

V and J are TRBV30 and TRBJ1-3; D unclear. Germline CDR1 and CDR2: GTSNPN and SVGIG (reference sequence). The CDR3 extends over 12 amino acids. Trimming took off 4 bases at V and 0 bases at J, with 4 bases between the two ends. Here the CDR3 DNA reads TGTGCCTGGACGGCCTCTGGAAACACCATATATTTT. Translation: CAWTASGNTIYF.

This chain links TRBV5-1 with TRBJ2-5; TRBD1 agrees at 7 bases. The germline V gene encodes CDR1 SGHRS and CDR2 YFSETQ. CDR3 length: 17 residues. The ends lost 3 bases at V and 0 bases at J; junction bases unmatched: 11. For the CDR3, the DNA is TGCGCCAGCAGCTACCGTCCTAGACAGGGATACCAAGAGACCCAGTACTTC. It translates to CASSYRPRQGYQETQYF.

This chain joins TRBV23-1 and TRBJ1-1, with a weak D call TRBD1 (5 bases). TRBV23-1 is filed as an ORF, its function uncertain. The CDR3 length is 16 residues. Deletions cut 10 bases from V and 1 base from J, with 22 bases between. CDR3 in DNA: TGCGCCACGATCCTAAGACAGCCTGTGGGGAACACTGAAGCTTTCTTT. Translating it yields CATILRQPVGNTEAFF.

The rearrangement uses TRBV2 and TRBJ2-6; tentative D call: TRBD1 (5 bases). Trimming took off 7 bases at V and 0 bases at J, with 13 bases between the two ends. CDR3 length: 16 residues. Germline V gives CDR1 SNHLY, CDR2 FYNNEI. CDR3 sequence reads: CASKPGMSSGANVLTF. The DNA of the CDR3 is TGTGCCAGCAAACCAGGGATGTCCTCTGGGGCCAACGTCCTGACTTTC.

This clone was seen a handful of times. J is TRBJ1-2 and V is TRBV29-1; 12 bases line up with TRBD1. Germline-derived CDR1 and CDR2 are SQVTM and ANQGSEA. V gave up 7 bases and J gave up 4 bases; unmatched junction bases: 7. This CDR3 comprises 14 residues. Written as DNA, the CDR3 is TGCAGCGGGGGCTCGGGACAGGGGGCCTATGGCTACACCTTC. Its translation: CSGGSGQGAYGYTF.

The rearrangement links TRBV6-5 to TRBJ2-7, with 12 bases lining up with TRBD1. The CDR3 contains 15 residues. The trim removed 5 bases at V and 3 bases at J, leaving 5 bases unmatched. Germline V lookup: CDR1 MNHEY, CDR2 SVGAGI. The CDR3 sequence is CASSRGDRGLYEQYF. CDR3 nucleotides: TGTGCCAGCAGTCGGGGGGACAGGGGGCTCTACGAGCAGTACTTC.

Only a few counts were recorded for this clone. The gene calls are TRBV30 and TRBJ1-3; D remains ambiguous. The V end lost 2 bases, the J end lost 4 bases, and 3 bases lay between the germline ends. CDR1 and CDR2 from the germline V gene are GTSNPN and SVGIG (reference sequence). This CDR3 is built from 11 residues. Here the CDR3 reads CAWSPGNTIYF. Here the CDR3 DNA reads TGTGCCTGGAGTCCAGGAAACACCATATATTTT.

The rearrangement uses TRBV21-1 and TRBJ2-5; TRBD2, the D gene given by the table, was not confirmed from the DNA. TRBV21-1 corresponds to a pseudogene. This CDR3 has 12 residues. The CDR3 coding sequence is TGTGCCAGCAGCACCGGGAAGTTGGTACAGTACTTC. It translates to CASSTGKLVQYF.

This clone was seen only a few times. The genes are TRBV28 and TRBJ2-5, with 12 bases matching TRBD1. The length of the CDR3 is 15 residues. The trim removed 4 bases at V and 5 bases at J, leaving 5 bases unmatched. Germline V lookup: CDR1 MDHEN, CDR2 SYDVKM. The DNA for the CDR3 is TGTGCCAGCAGTTGGGGGACAGGGGGCTTCGAGACCCAGTACTTC. Residues: CASSWGTGGFETQYF.

This chain links TRBV27 with TRBJ1-6; D remains ambiguous. The germline V and J ends were trimmed by 7 bases and 7 bases, with 11 bases remaining between them. This CDR3 spans 13 amino acids. CDR1 and CDR2 from the germline V gene are MNHEY and SMNVEV (reference sequence). The CDR3 here is CASKLPGNSPLHF. CDR3 in DNA: TGTGCCAGCAAACTACCGGGAAATTCACCCCTCCACTTT.

Comment on this clone: At one end the junction does not follow the germline gene, possibly because of a read error. This chain connects TRBV29-1 to TRBJ2-4, with D possibly being TRBD1 (6 bases). Germline V gene sequence: CDR1 SQVTM, CDR2 ANQGSEA. CDR3 length: 13 amino acids. CDR3 in DNA: TGCGGCGTTGAAGAGGGCAGGGGAAACATTCAGTACTTC. It yields the protein CGVEEGRGNIQYF.